This T cell receptor beta chain is from a study of post-analysis software for immune sequencing data. Incorporated into the TCR beta cDNA libraries were unique molecular identifiers, which served to reduce PCR and sequencing biases. Input of roughly 0.9 to 11 million T cells yielded about half a million cDNA molecules. One entry per CDR3 protein results from TCRdb running MiXCR on the PCR reads. Here the sample spans roughly 400,000 distinct CDR3 sequences, about 40% being singletons. The germline V and J ends were trimmed by 2 bases and 7 bases, with 6 bases remaining between them. The CDR3 extends over 12 amino acids. CDR1 and CDR2 (germline): LGHDT, YNNKEL (reference sequence). This clonotype has more than one count but fewer than ten. Antigen specificity is unknown. Study observations and caveats: Compared with controls, patients had more of five or six TRBV segments, including TRBV5-6, TRBV5-1 and TRBV20-1. Under the F measure, samples that were prepared in one batch clustered strongly together.

V and J are TRBV3-1 and TRBJ2-1; D is uncertain. The TCR sequence derives from a girl aged 2-15 years with multiple sclerosis. The sequencing input was blood. CDR3 coding DNA: TGTGCCAGCAGCCAATTCGCGAATGAGCAGTTCTTC. It yields the protein CASSQFANEQFF.